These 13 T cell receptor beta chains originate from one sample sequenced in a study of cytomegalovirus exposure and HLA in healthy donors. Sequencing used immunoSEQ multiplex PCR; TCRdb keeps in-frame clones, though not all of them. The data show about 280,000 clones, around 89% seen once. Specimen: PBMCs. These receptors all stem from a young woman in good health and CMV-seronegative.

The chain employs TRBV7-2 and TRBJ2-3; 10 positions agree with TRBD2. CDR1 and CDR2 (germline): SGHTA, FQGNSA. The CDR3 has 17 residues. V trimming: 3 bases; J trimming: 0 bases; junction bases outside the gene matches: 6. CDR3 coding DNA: TGTGCCAGCAGCTTCCGTGGACTAGCGGCTAGCACAGATACGCAGTATTTT. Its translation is CASSFRGLAASTDTQYF.

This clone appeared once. The CDR3: CASSYPTKQGYEQYF. The CDR3 region has the DNA TGTGCCAGCAGTTACCCTACGAAACAGGGCTACGAGCAGTACTTC. The chain combines TRBV6-5 with TRBJ2-7, with a weak D call TRBD1 (6 bases). This CDR3 region has 15 residues. Germline V gene data show CDR1 as MNHEY and CDR2 as SVGAGI. Trimming removed 2 bases at V and 3 bases at J, with 14 bases between.

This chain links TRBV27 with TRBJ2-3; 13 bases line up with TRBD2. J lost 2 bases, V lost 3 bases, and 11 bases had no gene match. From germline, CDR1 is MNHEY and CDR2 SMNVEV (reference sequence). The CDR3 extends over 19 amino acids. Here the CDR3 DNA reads TGTGCCAGCAGTTTCCTCCCACCTGGACTAGCGGGGGACACAGATACGCAGTATTTT. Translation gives CASSFLPPGLAGDTDTQYF.

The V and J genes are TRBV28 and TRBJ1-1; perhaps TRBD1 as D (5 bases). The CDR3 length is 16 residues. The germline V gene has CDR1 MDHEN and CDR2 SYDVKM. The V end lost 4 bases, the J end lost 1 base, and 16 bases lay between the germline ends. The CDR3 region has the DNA TGTGCCAGCAGTTCAAACGGGGGTATCGGGAACACTGAAGCTTTCTTT. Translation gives CASSSNGGIGNTEAFF.

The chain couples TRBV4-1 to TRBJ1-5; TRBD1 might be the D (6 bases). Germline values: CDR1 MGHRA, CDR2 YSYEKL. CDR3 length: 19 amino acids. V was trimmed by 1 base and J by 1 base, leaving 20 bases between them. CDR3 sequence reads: CASSQGGRGQQLSNQPQHF. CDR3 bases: TGCGCCAGCAGCCAAGGCGGCAGGGGCCAGCAATTGAGCAATCAGCCCCAGCATTTT.

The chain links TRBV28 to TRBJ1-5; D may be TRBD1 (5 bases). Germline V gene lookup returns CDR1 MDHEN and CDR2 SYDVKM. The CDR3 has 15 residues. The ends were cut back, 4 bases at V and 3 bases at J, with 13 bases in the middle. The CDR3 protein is CASSSGQFNNQPQHF. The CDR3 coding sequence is TGTGCCAGCAGTTCTGGACAATTTAACAATCAGCCCCAGCATTTT.

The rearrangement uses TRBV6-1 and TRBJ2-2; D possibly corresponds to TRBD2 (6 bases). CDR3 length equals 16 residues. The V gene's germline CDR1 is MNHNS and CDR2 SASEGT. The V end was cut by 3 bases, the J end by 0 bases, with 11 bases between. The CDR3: CASSERRVPNTGELFF. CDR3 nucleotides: TGTGCCAGCAGTGAGAGGAGGGTCCCGAACACCGGGGAGCTGTTTTTT.

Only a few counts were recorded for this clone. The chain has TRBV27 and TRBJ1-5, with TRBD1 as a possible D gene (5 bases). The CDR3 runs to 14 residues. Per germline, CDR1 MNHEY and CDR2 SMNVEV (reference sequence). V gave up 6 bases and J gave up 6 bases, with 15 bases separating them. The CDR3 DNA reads TGTGCCAGCAGCCCGATGGGGCCTAGTCAGCCCCAGCATTTT. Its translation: CASSPMGPSQPQHF.

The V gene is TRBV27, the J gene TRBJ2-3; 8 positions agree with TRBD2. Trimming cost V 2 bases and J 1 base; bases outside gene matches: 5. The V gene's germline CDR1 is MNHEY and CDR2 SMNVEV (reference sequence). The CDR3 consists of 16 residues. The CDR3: CASSLMREVGTDTQYF. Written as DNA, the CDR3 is TGTGCCAGCAGTTTAATGCGGGAGGTTGGCACAGATACGCAGTATTTT.

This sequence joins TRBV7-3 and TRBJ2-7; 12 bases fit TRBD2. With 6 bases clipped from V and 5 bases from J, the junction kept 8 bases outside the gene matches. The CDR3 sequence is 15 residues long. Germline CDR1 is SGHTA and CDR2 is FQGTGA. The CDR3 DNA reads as TGTGCCAGCAGTTCAGGACTAGCGGGATTCCACGAGCAGTACTTC. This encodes CASSSGLAGFHEQYF.

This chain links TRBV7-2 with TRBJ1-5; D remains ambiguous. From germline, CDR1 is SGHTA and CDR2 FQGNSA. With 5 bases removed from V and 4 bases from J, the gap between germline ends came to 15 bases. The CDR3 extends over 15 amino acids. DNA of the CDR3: TGTGCCAGCAGCACAGATCTGGGTTGGAATCAGCCCCAGCATTTT. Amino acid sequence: CASSTDLGWNQPQHF.

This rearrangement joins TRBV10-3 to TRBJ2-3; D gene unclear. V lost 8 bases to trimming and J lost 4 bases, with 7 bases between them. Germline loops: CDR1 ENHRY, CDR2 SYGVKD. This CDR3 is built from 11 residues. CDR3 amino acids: CAIATADTQYF. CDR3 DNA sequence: TGTGCCATCGCAACGGCAGATACGCAGTATTTT.

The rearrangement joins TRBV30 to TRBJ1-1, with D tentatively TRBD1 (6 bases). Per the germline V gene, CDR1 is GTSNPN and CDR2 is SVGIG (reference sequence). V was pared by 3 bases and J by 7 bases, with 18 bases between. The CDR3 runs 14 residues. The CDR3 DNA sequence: TGTGCCTGGAGCCTGGGGGGGACATCTGGTGAAGCTTTCTTT. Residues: CAWSLGGTSGEAFF.